This T cell receptor beta chain was identified in a study of glioma-infiltrating T cells. Study-level results: CDR3 overlap between tissue and blood was very small. Gliomas, especially low-grade, showed above-expected tissue-blood divergence; non-neoplastic patients showed below.

Amplification of TCR alpha and beta CDR3 regions from RNA used iRepertoire nested multiplex PCR. In TCRdb, the multiplex PCR reads were re-called with MiXCR into one record per CDR3 protein. Seen here are 95,000 to 150,000 distinct CDR3 sequences, roughly 24% observed once, and the top ten hold 13% to 15%. This clonotype was seen a handful of times. Antigen unknown. This TCR was recovered from a human donor with low-grade glioma or glioblastoma, undergoing nonglioma brain surgery, or in good health (not recorded which). The sequenced sample was glioma tissue, nonneoplastic brain tissue, or PBMCs (not recorded which).

DNA of the CDR3: TGTGCCAGCAGCTCTCAGAAAAAAGGAAACATTCAGTACTTC. Protein: CASSSQKKGNIQYF. The V gene is TRBV9, the J gene TRBJ2-4; unclear D gene. The ends were cut back, 4 bases at V and 6 bases at J, with 14 bases in the middle. This CDR3 has 14 residues. From germline, CDR1 is SGDLS and CDR2 YYNGEE.